The 9 T cell receptor beta chains given below trace back to one sample, sequenced in a study of blood T cells in healthy people across ages. A sample-barcoded 5' primer and a J-beta primer mix were used in a second PCR of roughly 7 to 11 cycles. TCRdb reprocessed the 5' RACE reads with MiXCR, giving one entry per CDR3 protein. This table holds about 1 million distinct CDR3 sequences, 45% found once. Sequencing was done on a sample of blood. These receptor sequences come from a woman aged 55 to 70 in good health.

This chain links TRBV12-3 or TRBV12-4 with TRBJ1-5; unclear D gene. The CDR3 extends over 17 amino acids. Trimming removed 0 bases from V and 4 bases from J, with 16 bases in between. The CDR3 sequence: CASSLAGIASFNQPQHF. CDR3 DNA: TGTGCCAGCAGTTTAGCCGGGATAGCGAGCTTTAATCAGCCCCAGCATTTT.

The J gene is TRBJ2-5, the V gene TRBV2; a possible D gene is TRBD1 (5 bases). V was clipped by 7 bases and J by 3 bases, with 12 bases between them. Germline V gene data show CDR1 as SNHLY and CDR2 as FYNNEI. This CDR3 contains 13 residues. CDR3 residues: CASNSGAKETQYF. The CDR3 bases are TGTGCCAGCAATTCTGGGGCAAAAGAGACCCAGTACTTC.

There are a few counts of this clonotype. The chain joins TRBV29-1 to TRBJ2-5; TRBD2 agrees at 9 bases. Looked up from germline, CDR1 is SQVTM and CDR2 is ANQGSEA. The length of the CDR3 is 14 residues. V was pared by 6 bases and J by 5 bases, with 10 bases of the junction left unmatched. CDR3 in DNA: TGCAGCGTGGGTGGAGCAGCGGGAGGTGAGACCCAGTACTTC. Protein: CSVGGAAGGETQYF.

V is TRBV6-5 and J is TRBJ2-3; perhaps TRBD1 as D (6 bases). Deletions cut 10 bases from V and 1 base from J, with 15 bases between. Germline CDR1 MNHEY, CDR2 SVGAGI. The length of the CDR3 is 14 residues. CDR3 coding DNA: TGTGCCACCAAACAGGGAAGTGGCACAGATACGCAGTATTTT. Its protein product is CATKQGSGTDTQYF.

This clonotype appeared a few times. One end of the junction varies from germline; a read error may be responsible. The V gene is TRBV12-3 or TRBV12-4, the J gene TRBJ2-3; the match to TRBD2 covers 7 bases. CDR3 length: 15 residues. CDR3 in amino acids: CASSVAGPPVDTQYF. The DNA for the CDR3 is TGTGCCAGCAGTGTAGCGGGCCCACCGGTAGATACGCAGTATTTT.

The chain has TRBV6-5 and TRBJ2-1, with a weak D call TRBD2 (6 bases). The germline gives CDR1 MNHEY, CDR2 SVGAGI. This CDR3 has 13 residues. V was clipped by 11 bases and J by 7 bases, with 18 bases between them. For the CDR3, the DNA is TGTGCCCCTCTAGACGTTCGGGGGAATGAGCAGTTCTTC. It specifies CAPLDVRGNEQFF.

The J gene is TRBJ2-1, the V gene TRBV2; perhaps TRBD2 as D (6 bases). The germline gives CDR1 SNHLY, CDR2 FYNNEI. V dropped 6 bases and J dropped 2 bases, with 14 bases sitting between them. This CDR3 is 15 amino acids long. CDR3 sequence reads: CASRATSSAYNEQFF. The CDR3 DNA follows: TGTGCCAGCAGAGCGACTAGTTCAGCCTACAATGAGCAGTTCTTC.

The V call is TRBV20-1, the J call TRBJ2-3, with unresolved D. Germline V gene lookup returns CDR1 DFQATT and CDR2 SNEGSKA (reference sequence). The CDR3 loop spans 14 amino acids. Deletions cut 5 bases from V and 1 base from J, with 13 bases between. The CDR3 coding sequence is TGCAGTGCTCCAGAGTCCGTACGCACAGATACGCAGTATTTT. Translation gives CSAPESVRTDTQYF.

As DNA, the CDR3 is TGCAGCGTTGAAGCGGCAGTGACGCGGGAGACCCAGTACTTC. It is translated as CSVEAAVTRETQYF. This chain joins TRBV29-1 and TRBJ2-5; no firm D call. V lost 1 base and J lost 5, with 14 bases in between. Germline V gene lookup returns CDR1 SQVTM and CDR2 ANQGSEA. The CDR3 is 14 residues long.